This T cell receptor beta chain comes out of a study of T cell responses to AZD1222 COVID-19 vaccine. The study's findings and limits: Baseline antibody screening turned up just six seropositive AZD1222 recipients. Repertoires in all cases were sampled only once the peak T cell response had passed. Spike-specific TCR breadth rose after two AZD1222 doses, and depth rose as well.

Method: immunoSEQ multiplex PCR; TCRdb's copy keeps in-frame clones and lacks some. The sample has around 150,000 clones, about 92% seen once. Comment on this clone: The antigen is undetermined.

CDR1 and CDR2 (germline): LNHNV, YYDKDF (reference sequence). With 5 bases removed from V and 3 bases from J, the gap between germline ends came to 13 bases. CDR3 size: 15 residues. This chain connects TRBV15 to TRBJ2-2; D possibly uses TRBD1 or TRBD2 (7 bases each). This sample comprised peripheral blood, obtained on day 0 of MenACWY control vaccination. The origin of this receptor is an adult in good health. Here the CDR3 reads CATSGRGLYTGELFF. Here the CDR3 DNA reads TGTGCCACCAGCGGGAGGGGGCTTTACACCGGGGAGCTGTTTTTT.